This TCR delta chain was sequenced for a study of human gamma delta and Vdelta1 T cells. V lost 0 bases and J lost 0; bases outside the gene matches: 21. Per the germline V gene, CDR1 is TSWWSYY and CDR2 is QGS. The CDR3 has 22 amino acids. A remark on this clone: Its antigen is unidentified.

Findings and caveats of the study: Reportedly, Delta One T cells were polyclonal and broadly targeted acute myeloid leukemia.

TCRdb re-called the PCR reads via CATT. The table includes thousands of delta-chain clones, approximately 41% detected once. This chain links TRDV1 with TRDJ1; 8 bases fit TRDD3. The TCR comes from a human donor in good health. Sequencing was done on a sample of Vdelta1 gamma-delta T cells from blood grown in culture (DOT cells). The DNA of the CDR3 is TGTGCTCTTGGGGAACTAGGGGCCCTACCCGAATGGGGGATCCCGTACACCGATAAACTCATCTTT. As protein: CALGELGALPEWGIPYTDKLIF.